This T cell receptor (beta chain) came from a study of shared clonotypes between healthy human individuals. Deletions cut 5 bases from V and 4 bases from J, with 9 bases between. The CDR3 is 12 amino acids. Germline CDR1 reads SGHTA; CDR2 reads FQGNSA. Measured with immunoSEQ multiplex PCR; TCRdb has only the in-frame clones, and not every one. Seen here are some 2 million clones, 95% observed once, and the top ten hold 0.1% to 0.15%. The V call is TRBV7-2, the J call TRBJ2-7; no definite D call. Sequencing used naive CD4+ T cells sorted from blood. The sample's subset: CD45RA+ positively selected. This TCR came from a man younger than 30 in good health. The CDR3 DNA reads TGTGCCAGCAGCGTCCAGAGGTACGAGCAGTACTTC. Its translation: CASSVQRYEQYF.